There are a few counts of the clone carrying this T cell receptor (beta chain). Antigen specificity is unknown. The data were taken from a study of T-cell memory formation after mild COVID-19. Across the whole study: Clusters of TCRs were largely donor specific. General study findings and limits: Clones contracting across day 15 to 85 had a balanced CD4/CD8 profile; later expanding clones leaned CD4+. Clones from the second wave (peaking day 37) had unconfirmed SARS-CoV-2 specificity.

Losses at the gene ends were 3 bases for V and 6 bases for J; bases not matched to a gene: 12. The CDR3 length is 16 residues. The V gene's germline CDR1 is SGDLS and CDR2 YYNGEE. Amplification by 5'RACE using constant-segment primers produced TCR alpha and TCR beta cDNA libraries that carried sample barcodes and UMIs. In TCRdb, the 5' RACE reads were re-called with MiXCR into one record per CDR3 protein. Of more than 450,000 distinct CDR3 sequences listed, roughly 18% were seen once; the top ten hold 12%. The sample consisted of PBMCs or a T cell subset sorted from them (not recorded which). The source of this sequence is an adult woman who had mild COVID-19 (a few samples of this study predate the infection). Cell type and time point are not known. This sequence joins TRBV9 and TRBJ2-1, with TRBD2 matching 7 bases. This CDR3 is CASSADQAGRFNEQFF. The CDR3 DNA follows: TGTGCCAGCAGCGCCGACCAAGCGGGACGGTTCAATGAGCAGTTCTTC.